This T cell receptor beta chain came from a study of T cells after posttransplantation cyclophosphamide. Broader study findings: After PTCy, TRB diversity resembled that of CNI/methotrexate controls. Tissue-infiltrating T cells from skin or gut overlapped little with blood T cells.

Assay: immunoSEQ multiplex PCR; the TCRdb copy retains only in-frame clones and omits some. The sample is made up of tens of thousands of clones, none counted only once. CDR1 KGHSY and CDR2 FQNENV come from the germline V gene. The CDR3 is 11 residues long. Deletions cut 1 base from V and 10 bases from J, with 8 bases between. Peripheral blood was collected from the related graft donor on the marrow donation day. This clone was counted ten times or more. The antigen is unknown. The TCR sequence derives from a man aged 35 to 55 in good health, CMV-negative, and a related stem cell transplant donor. The rearrangement joins TRBV16 to TRBJ2-7; no clear D. The material sequenced was PBMCs. The CDR3 region has the DNA TGTGCCAGCAGCCAATTCCAGTTACAGTACTTC. Protein: CASSQFQLQYF.